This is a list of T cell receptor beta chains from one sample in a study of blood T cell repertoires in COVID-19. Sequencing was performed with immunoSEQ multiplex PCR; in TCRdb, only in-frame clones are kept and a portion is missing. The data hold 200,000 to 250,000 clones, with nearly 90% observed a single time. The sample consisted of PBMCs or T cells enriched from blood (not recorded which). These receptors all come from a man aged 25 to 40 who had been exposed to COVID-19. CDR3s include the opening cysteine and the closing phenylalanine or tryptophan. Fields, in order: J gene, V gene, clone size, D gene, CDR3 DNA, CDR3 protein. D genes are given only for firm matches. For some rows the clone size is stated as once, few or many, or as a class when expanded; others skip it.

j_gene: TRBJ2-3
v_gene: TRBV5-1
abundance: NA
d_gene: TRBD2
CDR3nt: TGCGCCAGCAGCTTGGGCGTTAGCGGGGGGGCTAGCGGTACGCAGTATTTT
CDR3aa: CASSLGVSGGASGTQYF

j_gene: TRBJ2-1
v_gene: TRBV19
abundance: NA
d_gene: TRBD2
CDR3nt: TGTGCCAGTAGAGGGACTAGCGGGGGGGTCTCCTACAATGAGCAGTTCTTC
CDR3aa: CASRGTSGGVSYNEQFF

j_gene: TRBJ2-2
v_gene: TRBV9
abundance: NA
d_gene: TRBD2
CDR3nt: TGTGCCAGCAGCGTAGATAGCGGGGGGGCTAACACCGGGGAGCTGTTTTTT
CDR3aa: CASSVDSGGANTGELFF

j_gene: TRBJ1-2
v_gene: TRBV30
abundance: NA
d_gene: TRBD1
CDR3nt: TGTGCCTGGAGTGTGCGACAGGGAGGCGGCTACACCTTC
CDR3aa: CAWSVRQGGGYTF

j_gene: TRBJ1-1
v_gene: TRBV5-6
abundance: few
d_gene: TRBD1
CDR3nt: TGTGCCAGCAGCTTGAGTAGGACAGGGGTGCTGAACACTGAAGCTTTCTTT
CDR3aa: CASSLSRTGVLNTEAFF

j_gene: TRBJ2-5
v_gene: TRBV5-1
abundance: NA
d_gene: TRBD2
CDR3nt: TGCGCCACCAAGGCTTTAGCGGGGGCCCAAGAGACCCAGTACTTC
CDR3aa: CATKALAGAQETQYF

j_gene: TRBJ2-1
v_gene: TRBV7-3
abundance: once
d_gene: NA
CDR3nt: TGTGCCAGCAGCCCACAACCGGGACTCTCCCTGCTTAGCTCCTACAATGAGCAGTTCTTC
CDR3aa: CASSPQPGLSLLSSYNEQFF

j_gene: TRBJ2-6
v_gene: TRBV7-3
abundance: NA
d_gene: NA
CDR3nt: TGTGCCAGCAGCCCACCTGGCGGTTTTGGGGCCAACGTCCTGACTTTC
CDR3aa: CASSPPGGFGANVLTF

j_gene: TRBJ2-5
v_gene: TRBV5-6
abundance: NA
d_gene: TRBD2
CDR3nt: TGTGCCAGCAGCCTCCGACTAGCGGGGACAGAGACGGCCCAGTACTTC
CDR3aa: CASSLRLAGTETAQYF

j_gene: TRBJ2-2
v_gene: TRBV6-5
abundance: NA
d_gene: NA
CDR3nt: TGTGCCAGCACGGCCGTCTGGGGCGACACCGGGGAGCTGTTTTTT
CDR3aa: CASTAVWGDTGELFF

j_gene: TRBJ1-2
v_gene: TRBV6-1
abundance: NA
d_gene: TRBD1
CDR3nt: TGTGCCAGCAGTGAAGCGGGACAGGTGCTCTATGGCTACACCTTC
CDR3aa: CASSEAGQVLYGYTF

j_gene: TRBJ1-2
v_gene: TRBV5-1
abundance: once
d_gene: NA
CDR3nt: TGCGCCAGCAGCTTCTCGCCGCGGGAGGGCTACACCTTC
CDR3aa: CASSFSPREGYTF

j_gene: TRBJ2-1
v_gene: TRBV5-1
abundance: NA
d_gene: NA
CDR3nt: TGCGCCAGCAGCTTGGCTCTTGCGGGGATCTACAATGAGCAGTTCTTC
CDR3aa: CASSLALAGIYNEQFF

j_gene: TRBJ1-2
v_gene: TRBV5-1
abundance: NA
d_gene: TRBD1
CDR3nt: TGCGCCAGCAGCTTGGTTGGCAGGGGGCGCCAGGACTATGGCTACACCTTC
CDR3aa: CASSLVGRGRQDYGYTF

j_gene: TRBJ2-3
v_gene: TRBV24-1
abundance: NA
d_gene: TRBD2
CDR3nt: TGTGCCACCAGTGCCCCCGGCGGGGGTGGAATAGGCACAGATACGCAGTATTTT
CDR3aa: CATSAPGGGGIGTDTQYF

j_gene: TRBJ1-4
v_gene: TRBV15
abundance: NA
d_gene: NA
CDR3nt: TGTGCCACCAGCAGAGATATTCGTGAAAAACTGTTTTTT
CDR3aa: CATSRDIREKLFF

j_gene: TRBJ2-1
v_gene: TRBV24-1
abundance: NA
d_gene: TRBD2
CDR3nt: TGTGCCACCAGTGACGCCGGGACTAGCGGGGGGGCAGCCTACAATGAGCAGTTCTTC
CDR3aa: CATSDAGTSGGAAYNEQFF

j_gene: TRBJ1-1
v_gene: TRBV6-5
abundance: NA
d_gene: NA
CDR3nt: TGTGCCAGCATTACGAGGTCGGGGGGCACTGAAGCTTTCTTT
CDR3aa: CASITRSGGTEAFF

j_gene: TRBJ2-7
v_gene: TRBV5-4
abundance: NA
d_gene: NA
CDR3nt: TGTGCCAGCAGCCAACTAACCAAGAGGCCCTACGAGCAGTACTTC
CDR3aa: CASSQLTKRPYEQYF

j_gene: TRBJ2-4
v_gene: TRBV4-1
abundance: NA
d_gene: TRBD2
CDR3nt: TGCGCCAGCGGGGCCTACGGAGCGGGGCAAAACATTCAGTACTTC
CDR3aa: CASGAYGAGQNIQYF

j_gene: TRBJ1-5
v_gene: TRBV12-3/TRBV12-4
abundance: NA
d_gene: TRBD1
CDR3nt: TGTGCCAGCAGACAGGGGGCTGGTCAGCCCCAGCATTTT
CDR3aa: CASRQGAGQPQHF

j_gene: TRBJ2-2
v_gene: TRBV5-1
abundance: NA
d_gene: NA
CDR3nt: TGCGCCAGCAGCTTGGGCGGGGCCAACACCGGGGAGCTGTTTTTT
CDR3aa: CASSLGGANTGELFF

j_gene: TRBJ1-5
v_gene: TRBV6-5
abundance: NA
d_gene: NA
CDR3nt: TGTGCCAGCAGTTATAGGGAGGATCAGCCCCAGCATTTT
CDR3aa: CASSYREDQPQHF

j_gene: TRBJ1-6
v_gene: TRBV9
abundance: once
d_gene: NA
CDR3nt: TGTGCCAGCAGCGTAGAGGAGGGGTTCGGTTCACCCCTCCACTTT
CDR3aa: CASSVEEGFGSPLHF

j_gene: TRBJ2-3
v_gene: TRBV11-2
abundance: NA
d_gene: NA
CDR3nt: TGTGCCAGCAGCCTCCCTGACGGGTTACCCACAGATACGCAGTATTTT
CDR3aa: CASSLPDGLPTDTQYF

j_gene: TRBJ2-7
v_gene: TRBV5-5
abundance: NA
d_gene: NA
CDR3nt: TGTGCCAGCGGGGCCGGGCCTCCCTACGAGCAGTACTTC
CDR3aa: CASGAGPPYEQYF

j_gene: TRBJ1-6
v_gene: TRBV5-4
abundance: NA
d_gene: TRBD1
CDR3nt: TGTGCCAGCACCGCCGCTAACAGGGGGCGAAATAATTCACCCCTCCACTTT
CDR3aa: CASTAANRGRNNSPLHF

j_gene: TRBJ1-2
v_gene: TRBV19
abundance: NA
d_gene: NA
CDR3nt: TGTGCCAGTAGTATAGGAGAGGGCTACACCTTC
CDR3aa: CASSIGEGYTF

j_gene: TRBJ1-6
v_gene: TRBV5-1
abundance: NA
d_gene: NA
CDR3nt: TGCGCCAGCAGCTTGGTTAGCGATAATTCACCCCTCCACTTT
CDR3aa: CASSLVSDNSPLHF

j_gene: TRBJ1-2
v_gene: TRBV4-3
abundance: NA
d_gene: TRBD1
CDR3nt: TGCGCCAGCAGCCGCGGGACAGGGTCATTCGATGGCTACACCTTC
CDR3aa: CASSRGTGSFDGYTF